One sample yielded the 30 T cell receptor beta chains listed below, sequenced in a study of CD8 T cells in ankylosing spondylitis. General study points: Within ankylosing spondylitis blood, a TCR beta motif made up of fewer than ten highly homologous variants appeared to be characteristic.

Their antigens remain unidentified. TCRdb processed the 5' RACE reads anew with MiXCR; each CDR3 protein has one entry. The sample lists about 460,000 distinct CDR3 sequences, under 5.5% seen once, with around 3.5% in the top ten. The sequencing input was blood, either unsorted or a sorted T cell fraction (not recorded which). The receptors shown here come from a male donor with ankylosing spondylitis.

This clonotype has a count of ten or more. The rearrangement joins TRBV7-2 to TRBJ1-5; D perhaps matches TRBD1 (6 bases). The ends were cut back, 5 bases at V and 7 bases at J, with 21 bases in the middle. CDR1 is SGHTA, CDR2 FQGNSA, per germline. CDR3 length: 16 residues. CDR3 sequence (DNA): TGTGCCAGCAGCACCTCCTCACCCCGGGGGGGCCAGCCCCAGCATTTT. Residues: CASSTSSPRGGQPQHF.

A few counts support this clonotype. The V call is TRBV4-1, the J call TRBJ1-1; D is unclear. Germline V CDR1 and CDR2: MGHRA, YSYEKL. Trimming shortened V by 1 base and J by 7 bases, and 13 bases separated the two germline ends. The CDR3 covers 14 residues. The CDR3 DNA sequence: TGCGCCAGCAGCCAAGCATTGAGTGACATTGAAGCTTTCTTT. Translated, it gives CASSQALSDIEAFF.

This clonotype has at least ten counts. CDR3: CATSRDRGHYEQYF. DNA for the CDR3: TGTGCCACCAGCCGGGACAGGGGGCATTACGAGCAGTACTTC. This chain joins TRBV15 and TRBJ2-7; 12 positions match TRBD1. The ends lost 5 bases at V and 4 bases at J; junction bases unmatched: 3. CDR3 length: 14 amino acids. CDR1 and CDR2 (germline): LNHNV, YYDKDF (reference sequence).

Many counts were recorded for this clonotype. The CDR3 region has the DNA TGCGCCAGCAGCCAACGGACAGAAGGGTGGACCGGGGAGCTGTTTTTT. It yields the protein CASSQRTEGWTGELFF. The gene calls are TRBV4-1 and TRBJ2-2; the D gene is possibly TRBD1 (6 bases). The CDR3 consists of 16 residues. The germline V gene has CDR1 MGHRA and CDR2 YSYEKL. V lost 2 bases and J 5 bases, leaving 15 bases between the germline ends.

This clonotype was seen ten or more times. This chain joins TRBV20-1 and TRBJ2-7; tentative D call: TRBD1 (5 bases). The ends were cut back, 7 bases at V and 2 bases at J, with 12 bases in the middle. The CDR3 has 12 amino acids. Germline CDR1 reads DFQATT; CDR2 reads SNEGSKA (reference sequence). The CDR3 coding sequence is TGCAGTGTATCCAGGGTTCCCTACGAGCAGTACTTC. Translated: CSVSRVPYEQYF.

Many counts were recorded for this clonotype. For the CDR3, the DNA is TGTGCCAGCAGCTTACAGACTTGGAACACTGAAGCTTTCTTT. It codes for CASSLQTWNTEAFF. The V and J genes are TRBV7-8 and TRBJ1-1; no reliable D call. Deletions cut 2 bases from V and 1 base from J, with 8 bases between. The germline CDR1 and CDR2 sequences are SGHVS and FQNEAQ. The CDR3 totals 14 residues.

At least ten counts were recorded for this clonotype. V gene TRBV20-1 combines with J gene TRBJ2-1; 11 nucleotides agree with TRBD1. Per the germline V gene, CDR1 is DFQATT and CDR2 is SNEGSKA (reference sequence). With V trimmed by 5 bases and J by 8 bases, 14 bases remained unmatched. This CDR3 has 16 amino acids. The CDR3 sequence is CSAPLPGQGDPHEQFF. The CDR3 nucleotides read TGCAGTGCTCCTTTACCGGGACAGGGGGACCCCCATGAGCAGTTCTTC.

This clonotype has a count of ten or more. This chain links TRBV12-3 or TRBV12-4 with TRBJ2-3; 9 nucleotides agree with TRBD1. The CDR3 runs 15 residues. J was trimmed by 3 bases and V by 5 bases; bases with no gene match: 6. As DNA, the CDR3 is TGTGCCAGCAGTCCCGGGACAGGGTTTACAGATACGCAGTATTTT. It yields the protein CASSPGTGFTDTQYF.

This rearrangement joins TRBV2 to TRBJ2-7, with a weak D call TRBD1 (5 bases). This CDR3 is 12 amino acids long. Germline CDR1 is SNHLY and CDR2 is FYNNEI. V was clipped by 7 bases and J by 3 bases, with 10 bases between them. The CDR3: CASNRQGYEQYF. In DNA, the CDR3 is TGTGCCAGCAACCGGCAGGGCTACGAGCAGTACTTC.

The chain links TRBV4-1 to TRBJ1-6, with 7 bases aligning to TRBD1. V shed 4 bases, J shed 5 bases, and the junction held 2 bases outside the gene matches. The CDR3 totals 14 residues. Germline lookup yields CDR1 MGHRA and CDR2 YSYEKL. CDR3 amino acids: CASSLGTDNSPLHF. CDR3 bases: TGCGCCAGCAGCCTCGGGACAGATAATTCACCCCTCCACTTT.

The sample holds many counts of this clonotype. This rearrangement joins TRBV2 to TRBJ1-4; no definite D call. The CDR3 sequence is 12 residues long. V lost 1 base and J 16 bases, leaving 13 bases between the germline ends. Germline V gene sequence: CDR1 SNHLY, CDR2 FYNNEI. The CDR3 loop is CASSEEAGGPFF. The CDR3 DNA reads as TGTGCCAGCAGTGAAGAGGCAGGAGGTCCGTTTTTT. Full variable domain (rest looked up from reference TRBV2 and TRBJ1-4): EPEVTQTPSHQVTQMGQEVILRCVPISNHLYFYWYRQILGQKVEFLVSFYNNEISEKSEIFDDQFSVERPDGSNFTLKIRSTKLEDSAMYFCASSEEAGGPFFGSGTQLSVL.

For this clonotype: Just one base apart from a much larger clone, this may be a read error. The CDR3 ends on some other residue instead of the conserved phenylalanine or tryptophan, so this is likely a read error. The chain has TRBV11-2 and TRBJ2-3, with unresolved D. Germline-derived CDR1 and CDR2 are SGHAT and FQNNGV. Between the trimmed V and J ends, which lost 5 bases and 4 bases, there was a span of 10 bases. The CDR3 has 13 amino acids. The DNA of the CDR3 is TGTGCCAGCAGCCCGCGGCAAGCAGATACGCAGTATTCT. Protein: CASSPRQADTQYS.

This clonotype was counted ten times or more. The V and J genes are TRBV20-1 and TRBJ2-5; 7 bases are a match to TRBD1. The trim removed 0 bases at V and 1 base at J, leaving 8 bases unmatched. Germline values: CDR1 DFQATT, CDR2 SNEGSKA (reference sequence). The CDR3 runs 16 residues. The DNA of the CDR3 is TGCAGTGCTAGAGATCCCGGACAGGTGGGCCAAGAGACCCAGTACTTC. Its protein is CSARDPGQVGQETQYF.

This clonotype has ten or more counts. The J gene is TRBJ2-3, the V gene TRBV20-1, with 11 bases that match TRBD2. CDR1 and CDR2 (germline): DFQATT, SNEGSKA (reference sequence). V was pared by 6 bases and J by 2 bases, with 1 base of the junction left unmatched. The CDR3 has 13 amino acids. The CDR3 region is CSAGLAATDTQYF. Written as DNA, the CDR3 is TGCAGTGCGGGACTAGCGGCCACAGATACGCAGTATTTT.

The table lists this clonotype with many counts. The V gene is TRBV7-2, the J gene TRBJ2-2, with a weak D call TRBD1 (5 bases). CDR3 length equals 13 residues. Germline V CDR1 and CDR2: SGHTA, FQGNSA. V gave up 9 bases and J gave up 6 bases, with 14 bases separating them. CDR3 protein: CASRQNLAGELFF. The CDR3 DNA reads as TGTGCCAGTAGACAGAATTTGGCCGGGGAGCTGTTTTTT.

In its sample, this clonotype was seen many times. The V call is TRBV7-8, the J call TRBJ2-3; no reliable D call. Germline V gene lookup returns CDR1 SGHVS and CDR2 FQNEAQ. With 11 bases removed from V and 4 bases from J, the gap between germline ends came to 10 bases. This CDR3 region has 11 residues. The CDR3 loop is CAFQDADTQYF. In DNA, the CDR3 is TGTGCCTTCCAGGACGCAGATACGCAGTATTTT.

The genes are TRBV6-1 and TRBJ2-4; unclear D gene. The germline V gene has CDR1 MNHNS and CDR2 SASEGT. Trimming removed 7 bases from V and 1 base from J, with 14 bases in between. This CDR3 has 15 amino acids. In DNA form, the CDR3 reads TGTGCCAGCATCGTAGAGCCGGTGGCCAAAAACATTCAGTACTTC. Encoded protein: CASIVEPVAKNIQYF.

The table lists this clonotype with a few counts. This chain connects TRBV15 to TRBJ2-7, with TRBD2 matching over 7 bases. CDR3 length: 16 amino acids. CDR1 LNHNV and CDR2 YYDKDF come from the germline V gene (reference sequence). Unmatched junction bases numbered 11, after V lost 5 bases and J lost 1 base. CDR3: CATSGSTWGGSYEQYF. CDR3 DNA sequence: TGTGCCACCAGCGGAAGTACTTGGGGGGGATCCTACGAGCAGTACTTC.

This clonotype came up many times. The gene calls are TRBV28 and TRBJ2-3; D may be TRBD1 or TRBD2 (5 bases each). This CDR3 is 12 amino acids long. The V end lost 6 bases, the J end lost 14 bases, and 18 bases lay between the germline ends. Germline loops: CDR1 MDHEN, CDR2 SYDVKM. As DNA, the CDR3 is TGTGCCAGCAGCTACCGGGACGTAGGGTTGTATTTT. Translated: CASSYRDVGLYF. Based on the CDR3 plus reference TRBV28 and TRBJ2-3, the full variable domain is DVKVTQSSRYLVKRTGEKVFLECVQDMDHENMFWYRQDPGLGLRLIYFSYDVKMKEKGDIPEGYSVSREKKERFSLILESASTNQTSMYLCASSYRDVGLYFGPGTRLTVL.

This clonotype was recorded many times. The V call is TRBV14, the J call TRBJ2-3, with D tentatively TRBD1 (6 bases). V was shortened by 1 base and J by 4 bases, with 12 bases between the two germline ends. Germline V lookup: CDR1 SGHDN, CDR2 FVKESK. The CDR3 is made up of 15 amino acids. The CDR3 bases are TGTGCCAGCAGCCAAGGCGACAGGTGGGCAGATACGCAGTATTTT. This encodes CASSQGDRWADTQYF. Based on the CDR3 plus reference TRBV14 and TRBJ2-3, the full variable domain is EAGVTQFPSHSVIEKGQTVTLRCDPISGHDNLYWYRRVMGKEIKFLLHFVKESKQDESGMPNNRFLAERTGGTYSTLKVQPAELEDSGVYFCASSQGDRWADTQYFGPGTRLTVL.

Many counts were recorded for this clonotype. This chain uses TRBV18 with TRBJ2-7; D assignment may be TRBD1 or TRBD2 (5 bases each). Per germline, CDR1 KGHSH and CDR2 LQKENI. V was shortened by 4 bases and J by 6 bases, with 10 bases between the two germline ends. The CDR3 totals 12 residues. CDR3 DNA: TGTGCCAGCTCACTGGGGGTGAGCGAGCAGTACTTC. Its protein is CASSLGVSEQYF.

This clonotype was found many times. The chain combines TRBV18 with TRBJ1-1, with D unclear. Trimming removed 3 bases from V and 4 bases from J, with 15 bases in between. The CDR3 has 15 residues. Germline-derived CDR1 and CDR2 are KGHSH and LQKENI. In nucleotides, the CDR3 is TGTGCCAGCTCACCTAAGGGCACCTTGAGCACTGAAGCTTTCTTT. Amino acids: CASSPKGTLSTEAFF.

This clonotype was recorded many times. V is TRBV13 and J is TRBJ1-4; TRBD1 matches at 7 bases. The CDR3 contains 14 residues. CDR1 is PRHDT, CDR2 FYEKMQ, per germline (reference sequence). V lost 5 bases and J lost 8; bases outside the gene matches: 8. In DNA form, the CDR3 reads TGTGCCAGCAGCCCCGGGACAGCGGGGGAAAAACTGTTTTTT. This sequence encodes CASSPGTAGEKLFF.

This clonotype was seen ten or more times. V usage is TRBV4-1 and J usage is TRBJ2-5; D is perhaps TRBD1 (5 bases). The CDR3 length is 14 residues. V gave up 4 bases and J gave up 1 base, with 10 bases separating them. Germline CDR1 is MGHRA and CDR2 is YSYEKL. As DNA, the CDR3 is TGCGCCAGCAGCCGCCAGACAGTCCAAGAGACCCAGTACTTC. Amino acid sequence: CASSRQTVQETQYF.

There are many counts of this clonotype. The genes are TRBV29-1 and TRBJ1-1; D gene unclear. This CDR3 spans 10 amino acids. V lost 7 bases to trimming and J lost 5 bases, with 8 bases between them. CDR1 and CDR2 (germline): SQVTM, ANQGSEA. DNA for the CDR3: TGCAGCGCCGTAGAGACTGAAGCTTTCTTT. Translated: CSAVETEAFF. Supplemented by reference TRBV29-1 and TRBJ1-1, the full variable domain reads SAVISQKPSRDICQRGTSLTIQCQVDSQVTMMFWYRQQPGQSLTLIATANQGSEATYESGFVIDKFPISRPNLTFSTLTVSNMSPEDSSIYLCSAVETEAFFGQGTRLTVV.

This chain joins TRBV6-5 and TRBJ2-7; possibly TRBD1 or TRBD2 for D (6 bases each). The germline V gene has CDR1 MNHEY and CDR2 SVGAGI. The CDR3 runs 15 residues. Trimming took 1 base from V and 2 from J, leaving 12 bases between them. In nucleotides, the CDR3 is TGTGCCAGCAGTTACTTCTGGGGGGCAACCTACGAGCAGTACTTC. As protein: CASSYFWGATYEQYF.

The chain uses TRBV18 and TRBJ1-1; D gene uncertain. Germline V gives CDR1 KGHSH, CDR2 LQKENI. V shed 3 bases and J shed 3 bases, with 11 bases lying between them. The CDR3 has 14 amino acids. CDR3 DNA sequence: TGTGCCAGCTCACCGCTTGCAAGGGACACTGAAGCTTTCTTT. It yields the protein CASSPLARDTEAFF.

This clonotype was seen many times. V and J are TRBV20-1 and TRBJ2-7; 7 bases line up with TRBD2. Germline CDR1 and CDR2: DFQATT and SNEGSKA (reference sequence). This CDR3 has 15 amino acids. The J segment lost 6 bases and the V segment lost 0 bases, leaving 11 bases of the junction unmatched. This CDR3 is CSARDGRGGSGEQYF. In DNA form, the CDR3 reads TGCAGTGCTAGAGATGGACGGGGAGGGTCGGGCGAGCAGTACTTC.

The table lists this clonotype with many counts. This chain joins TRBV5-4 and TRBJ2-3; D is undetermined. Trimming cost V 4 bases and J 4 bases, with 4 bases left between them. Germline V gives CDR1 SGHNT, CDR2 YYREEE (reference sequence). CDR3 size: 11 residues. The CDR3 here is CASSKADTQYF. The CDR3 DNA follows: TGTGCCAGCAGCAAGGCAGATACGCAGTATTTT.

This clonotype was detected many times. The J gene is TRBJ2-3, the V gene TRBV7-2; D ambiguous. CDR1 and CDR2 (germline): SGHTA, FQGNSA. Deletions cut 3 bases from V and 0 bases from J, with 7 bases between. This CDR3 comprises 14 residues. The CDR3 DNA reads TGTGCCAGCAGCTTGCAATCTAGCACAGATACGCAGTATTTT. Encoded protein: CASSLQSSTDTQYF.